A selection of T cell receptor beta chains follows, all from one sample in a study of blood T cell repertoires in COVID-19. The data were produced by immunoSEQ multiplex PCR, yet TCRdb's version contains in-frame clones alone and is incomplete. The sample holds 250,000 to 300,000 clones, 82% seen once. The sample taken for sequencing was peripheral blood. These receptors originate from a woman aged 18-29 years with acute or convalescent COVID-19. Both conserved end residues are part of each CDR3. A D gene is named only where the DNA matches it firmly. Not every row has a clone size; where given, it reads once, few, many or a size class.

cdr3_aa: CASSYVAGARDTQYF
cdr3_nt: TGTGCCAGCAGTTACGTAGCGGGTGCCCGGGATACGCAGTATTTT
v_call: TRBV6-2/TRBV6-3
d_call: TRBD2
clone_size: -
j_call: TRBJ2-3

cdr3_aa: CASSPSNVDRVYGYTF
cdr3_nt: TGTGCCAGCTCACCATCTAATGTTGACAGAGTCTATGGCTACACCTTC
v_call: TRBV18
d_call: -
clone_size: -
j_call: TRBJ1-2

cdr3_aa: CASSEANTEAFF
cdr3_nt: TGTGCCAGCAGTGAGGCAAACACTGAAGCTTTCTTT
v_call: TRBV25-1
d_call: -
clone_size: -
j_call: TRBJ1-1

cdr3_aa: CASSQEGGSGWDEQFF
cdr3_nt: TGTGCCAGCAGCCAAGAAGGTGGTAGCGGGTGGGATGAGCAGTTCTTC
v_call: TRBV3-1/TRBV3-2
d_call: TRBD2
clone_size: once
j_call: TRBJ2-1

cdr3_aa: CAWSWADRAGNQPQHF
cdr3_nt: TGTGCCTGGAGTTGGGCAGACAGGGCCGGCAATCAGCCCCAGCATTTT
v_call: TRBV30
d_call: TRBD1
clone_size: -
j_call: TRBJ1-5

cdr3_aa: CASSAGTGFNEKLFF
cdr3_nt: TGTGCCAGCTCGGCCGGGACAGGTTTTAATGAAAAACTGTTTTTT
v_call: TRBV18
d_call: TRBD1
clone_size: -
j_call: TRBJ1-4

cdr3_aa: CASSQERAAYYGYTF
cdr3_nt: TGCGCCAGCAGCCAAGAGAGGGCCGCCTACTATGGCTACACCTTC
v_call: TRBV4-3
d_call: -
clone_size: -
j_call: TRBJ1-2

cdr3_aa: CSADRAWTEAFF
cdr3_nt: TGCAGCGCCGACAGGGCTTGGACTGAAGCTTTCTTT
v_call: TRBV29-1
d_call: TRBD1
clone_size: many
j_call: TRBJ1-1

cdr3_aa: CASSEIRGRILQYF
cdr3_nt: TGTGCCAGCAGTGAAATTCGCGGGAGGATCCTCCAGTATTTT
v_call: TRBV2
d_call: TRBD2
clone_size: few
j_call: TRBJ2-3

cdr3_aa: CASSYSLAGVYEQYF
cdr3_nt: TGTGCCAGCAGTTACTCCCTAGCGGGAGTTTACGAGCAGTACTTC
v_call: TRBV6-5
d_call: TRBD2
clone_size: -
j_call: TRBJ2-7

cdr3_aa: CASSPTGADTEAFF
cdr3_nt: TGTGCCAGCAGTCCGACTGGCGCGGACACTGAAGCTTTCTTT
v_call: TRBV6-2/TRBV6-3
d_call: -
clone_size: -
j_call: TRBJ1-1

cdr3_aa: CASRNTGVSNQPQHF
cdr3_nt: TGTGCCAGCAGGAATACAGGGGTTAGCAATCAGCCCCAGCATTTT
v_call: TRBV6-5
d_call: TRBD1
clone_size: few
j_call: TRBJ1-5

cdr3_aa: CASSRQGGSNQPQHF
cdr3_nt: TGCGCCAGCAGCCGGCAGGGGGGTAGCAATCAGCCCCAGCATTTT
v_call: TRBV5-1
d_call: TRBD1
clone_size: -
j_call: TRBJ1-5

cdr3_aa: CAIGERNKNIQYF
cdr3_nt: TGTGCCATCGGCGAGCGGAACAAAAACATTCAGTACTTC
v_call: TRBV10-3
d_call: -
clone_size: -
j_call: TRBJ2-4

cdr3_aa: CASSQEWDRGPSYEQYF
cdr3_nt: TGCGCCAGCAGCCAAGAATGGGACAGGGGACCCTCCTACGAGCAGTACTTC
v_call: TRBV4-3
d_call: TRBD1
clone_size: -
j_call: TRBJ2-7

cdr3_aa: CASRSGSNPSPLHF
cdr3_nt: TGTGCCAGCAGATCCGGGTCCAACCCTTCACCCCTCCACTTT
v_call: TRBV28
d_call: -
clone_size: -
j_call: TRBJ1-6

cdr3_aa: CASSYNLAESYEQYF
cdr3_nt: TGTGCCAGCAGTTACAATCTAGCGGAATCCTACGAGCAGTACTTC
v_call: TRBV6-5
d_call: TRBD2
clone_size: -
j_call: TRBJ2-7

cdr3_aa: CATSRGQGRDEQYF
cdr3_nt: TGTGCCACCAGCAGAGGACAGGGAAGGGACGAGCAGTACTTC
v_call: TRBV15
d_call: TRBD1
clone_size: -
j_call: TRBJ2-7

cdr3_aa: CASSWGTGSDYGYTF
cdr3_nt: TGTGCCAGCAGCTGGGGGACAGGGTCGGACTATGGCTACACCTTC
v_call: TRBV5-6
d_call: TRBD1
clone_size: -
j_call: TRBJ1-2

cdr3_aa: CASSQTGQENIQYF
cdr3_nt: TGTGCCAGCAGCCAGACCGGACAGGAAAACATTCAGTACTTC
v_call: TRBV14
d_call: TRBD1
clone_size: -
j_call: TRBJ2-4

cdr3_aa: CASSLAVRTSGRFLETQYF
cdr3_nt: TGTGCCAGCAGCTTGGCCGTACGGACTAGCGGGAGATTTCTGGAGACCCAGTACTTC
v_call: TRBV5-4
d_call: TRBD2
clone_size: -
j_call: TRBJ2-5

cdr3_aa: CASSRLTGSKNIQYF
cdr3_nt: TGTGCCAGCAGCCGATTAACAGGGTCCAAAAACATTCAGTACTTC
v_call: TRBV11-2
d_call: -
clone_size: -
j_call: TRBJ2-4

cdr3_aa: CASSLAGTGSEKLFF
cdr3_nt: TGTGCCAGCAGCTTGGCCGGGACAGGCAGTGAAAAACTGTTTTTT
v_call: TRBV5-4
d_call: TRBD1
clone_size: -
j_call: TRBJ1-4

cdr3_aa: CASSQGSGTDTQYF
cdr3_nt: TGTGCCAGCAGCCAAGGCTCGGGCACAGATACGCAGTATTTT
v_call: TRBV3-1/TRBV3-2
d_call: -
clone_size: -
j_call: TRBJ2-3

cdr3_aa: CASSLVPRTSGRGNEQFF
cdr3_nt: TGTGCCAGCAGCTTAGTGCCCCGGACTAGCGGGAGGGGCAATGAGCAGTTCTTC
v_call: TRBV7-2
d_call: TRBD2
clone_size: -
j_call: TRBJ2-1

cdr3_aa: CASSIDSRTEAFF
cdr3_nt: TGTGCCAGCAGCATCGACAGTAGAACTGAAGCTTTCTTT
v_call: TRBV7-3
d_call: -
clone_size: -
j_call: TRBJ1-1

cdr3_aa: CASSYGAYYGYTF
cdr3_nt: TGTGCCAGCAGTTACGGAGCCTACTATGGCTACACCTTC
v_call: TRBV6-5
d_call: -
clone_size: -
j_call: TRBJ1-2

cdr3_aa: CASSFETSGIYEQYF
cdr3_nt: TGTGCCAGCAGCTTCGAGACTAGCGGAATCTACGAGCAGTACTTC
v_call: TRBV5-6
d_call: TRBD2
clone_size: few
j_call: TRBJ2-7

cdr3_aa: CASRTRTGEGLNTEAFF
cdr3_nt: TGTGCCAGTAGAACGAGGACAGGGGAAGGCTTAAACACTGAAGCTTTCTTT
v_call: TRBV19
d_call: TRBD1
clone_size: -
j_call: TRBJ1-1

cdr3_aa: CASRGLAKTYEQYF
cdr3_nt: TGTGCCAGCAGAGGACTAGCGAAAACCTACGAGCAGTACTTC
v_call: TRBV6-5
d_call: TRBD2
clone_size: -
j_call: TRBJ2-7

cdr3_aa: CASSMGQGFYGYTF
cdr3_nt: TGTGCCAGTAGTATGGGACAGGGGTTCTATGGCTACACCTTC
v_call: TRBV19
d_call: TRBD1
clone_size: -
j_call: TRBJ1-2

cdr3_aa: CASSQELNTGELFF
cdr3_nt: TGCGCCAGCAGCCAAGAACTGAACACCGGGGAGCTGTTTTTT
v_call: TRBV4-1
d_call: -
clone_size: -
j_call: TRBJ2-2

cdr3_aa: CASSLDPSLVPYEQYF
cdr3_nt: TGTGCCAGCAGCTTAGATCCTAGTTTGGTCCCCTACGAGCAGTACTTC
v_call: TRBV11-2
d_call: -
clone_size: few
j_call: TRBJ2-7

cdr3_aa: CASSSTGVSYNEQFF
cdr3_nt: TGTGCCAGCAGCTCAACGGGAGTTTCCTACAATGAGCAGTTCTTC
v_call: TRBV11-3
d_call: -
clone_size: -
j_call: TRBJ2-1

cdr3_aa: CASSSPRDPWSEETQYF
cdr3_nt: TGTGCCAGCAGTTCACCCAGGGATCCTTGGAGTGAAGAGACCCAGTACTTC
v_call: TRBV28
d_call: -
clone_size: -
j_call: TRBJ2-5

cdr3_aa: CAWSVRGHPYNSPLHF
cdr3_nt: TGTGCCTGGAGTGTACGGGGTCACCCCTATAATTCACCCCTCCACTTT
v_call: TRBV30
d_call: -
clone_size: -
j_call: TRBJ1-6

cdr3_aa: CASRFRDRGEYEQYF
cdr3_nt: TGTGCCAGTAGGTTTAGAGACAGGGGTGAGTACGAGCAGTACTTC
v_call: TRBV19
d_call: TRBD1
clone_size: -
j_call: TRBJ2-7

cdr3_aa: CASSVGGPGTEAFF
cdr3_nt: TGTGCCAGCAGCGTAGGGGGGCCTGGGACTGAAGCTTTCTTT
v_call: TRBV9
d_call: -
clone_size: -
j_call: TRBJ1-1

cdr3_aa: CASSQDPGTEKLFF
cdr3_nt: TGCGCCAGCAGCCAAGATCCAGGTACTGAAAAACTGTTTTTT
v_call: TRBV4-3
d_call: -
clone_size: -
j_call: TRBJ1-4

cdr3_aa: CAIRFTGNTEAFF
cdr3_nt: TGTGCCATCAGGTTTACAGGGAACACTGAAGCTTTCTTT
v_call: TRBV10-3
d_call: -
clone_size: once
j_call: TRBJ1-1

cdr3_aa: CASSEKGGLEKLFF
cdr3_nt: TGTGCCAGCAGTGAGAAAGGGGGATTGGAAAAACTGTTTTTT
v_call: TRBV6-1
d_call: -
clone_size: few
j_call: TRBJ1-4

cdr3_aa: CASSVREGTSSYEQYF
cdr3_nt: TGTGCCAGCAGTGTTCGCGAGGGGACTAGCTCCTACGAGCAGTACTTC
v_call: TRBV2
d_call: TRBD2
clone_size: -
j_call: TRBJ2-7

cdr3_aa: CAISEREVENEQFF
cdr3_nt: TGTGCCATCAGTGAGCGGGAGGTGGAGAATGAGCAGTTCTTC
v_call: TRBV10-3
d_call: TRBD2
clone_size: few
j_call: TRBJ2-1

cdr3_aa: CASSPRGKIQYF
cdr3_nt: TGTGCCAGCAGCCCACGCGGGAAGATTCAGTACTTC
v_call: TRBV6-5
d_call: -
clone_size: -
j_call: TRBJ2-4

cdr3_aa: CASSQDGRRKNIQYF
cdr3_nt: TGCGCCAGCAGCCAAGATGGGCGACGGAAAAACATTCAGTACTTC
v_call: TRBV4-3
d_call: -
clone_size: -
j_call: TRBJ2-4